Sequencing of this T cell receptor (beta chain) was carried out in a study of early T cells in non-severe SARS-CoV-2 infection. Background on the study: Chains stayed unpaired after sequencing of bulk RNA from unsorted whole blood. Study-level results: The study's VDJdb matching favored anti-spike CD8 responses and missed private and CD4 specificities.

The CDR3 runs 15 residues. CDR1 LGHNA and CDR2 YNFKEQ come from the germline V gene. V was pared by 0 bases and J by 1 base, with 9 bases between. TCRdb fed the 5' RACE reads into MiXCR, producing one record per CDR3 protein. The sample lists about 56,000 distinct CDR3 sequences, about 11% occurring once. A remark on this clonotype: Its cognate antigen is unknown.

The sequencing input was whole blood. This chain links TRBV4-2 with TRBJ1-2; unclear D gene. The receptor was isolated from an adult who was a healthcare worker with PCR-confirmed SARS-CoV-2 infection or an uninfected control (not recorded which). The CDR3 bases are TGTGCCAGCAGCCAAGAACTCGGCTATAACTATGGCTACACCTTC. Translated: CASSQELGYNYGYTF.